This T cell receptor beta chain was retrieved from a study of blood T cell repertoires in COVID-19. About the research overall: Samples came from the United States, Italy and Spain, spanning acute and convalescent COVID-19. PBMCs, B-cell-depleted T cells, or T cells provided the cDNA or gDNA that made up the material.

CDR1 and CDR2 (germline): SNHLY, FYNNEI. The CDR3 extends over 12 amino acids. The ends lost 5 bases at V and 9 bases at J; junction bases unmatched: 2. In the original workflow: By means of reference gene primer amplification, nucleated cell counts were estimated. The repertoire was sequenced with immunoSEQ multiplex PCR; TCRdb's copy has only in-frame clones and lacks some. V and J calls and clone size are given by that table; D and trimming were obtained from the DNA. The table has some 140,000 clones, around 90% seen once. J is TRBJ2-1 and V is TRBV2; 9 bases agree with TRBD2. The sequence was obtained from a man aged 45 to 65 with acute or convalescent COVID-19. The sample consisted of peripheral blood. The chain's CDR3 is CASSIAGAEQFF. CDR3 nucleotides: TGTGCCAGCAGTATAGCGGGAGCTGAGCAGTTCTTC.